The 8 T cell receptor beta chains below all came from one sample that was sequenced in a study of blood T cell repertoires in COVID-19. Profiling relied on immunoSEQ multiplex PCR, and the TCRdb table lists in-frame clones only, not all of them. The sample has about 300,000 clones, more than 75% seen once; the top ten hold roughly 10%. Input material: PBMCs or T cells enriched from blood (not recorded which). Receptors were obtained from a woman in her late teens or twenties who had recovered from COVID-19.

About this clone itself: This CDR3 is also generated by other DNA sequences in the sample. The rearrangement uses TRBV19 and TRBJ1-1; TRBD1 might be the D (5 bases). Germline values: CDR1 LNHDA, CDR2 SQIVND (reference sequence). V dropped 5 bases and J dropped 1 base, with 8 bases sitting between them. CDR3 length equals 13 residues. CDR3 sequence: CASSQGPNTEAFF. CDR3 bases: TGTGCCAGTAGTCAGGGTCCGAACACTGAAGCTTTCTTT.

This clone was seen only once. V and J are TRBV28 and TRBJ1-5, with 9 bases identical to TRBD1. The CDR3 loop spans 14 amino acids. Trimming removed 5 bases from V and 7 bases from J; junction bases left unmatched: 6. Germline CDR1 and CDR2: MDHEN and SYDVKM. CDR3 sequence: CASSPTGTGQPQHF. The CDR3 bases are TGTGCCAGCAGTCCGACGGGGACAGGGCAGCCCCAGCATTTT. Full variable domain (missing parts from reference TRBV28 and TRBJ1-5): DVKVTQSSRYLVKRTGEKVFLECVQDMDHENMFWYRQDPGLGLRLIYFSYDVKMKEKGDIPEGYSVSREKKERFSLILESASTNQTSMYLCASSPTGTGQPQHFGDGTRLSIL.

V gene TRBV20-1 combines with J gene TRBJ2-3, with D possibly TRBD1 on 5 matching bases. The V gene's germline CDR1 is DFQATT and CDR2 SNEGSKA (reference sequence). CDR3 length equals 11 residues. The germline V and J ends were trimmed by 3 bases and 5 bases, with 6 bases remaining between them. Here the CDR3 reads CSARTVDTQYF. For the CDR3, the DNA is TGCAGTGCTAGGACAGTAGATACGCAGTATTTT.

The chain joins TRBV4-1 to TRBJ2-1, with TRBD1 matching over 7 bases. Per germline, CDR1 MGHRA and CDR2 YSYEKL. The CDR3 contains 14 residues. The J segment lost 7 bases and the V segment lost 7 bases, leaving 10 bases of the junction unmatched. CDR3: CASNPERGRNEQFF. As DNA, the CDR3 is TGCGCCAGCAACCCCGAGAGGGGGCGGAATGAGCAGTTCTTC.

This clone was observed a few times. This chain links TRBV5-1 with TRBJ1-5; the D gene is possibly TRBD1 (5 bases). Trimming stripped 0 bases from V and 7 bases from J, with 14 bases between. Germline loops: CDR1 SGHRS, CDR2 YFSETQ. This CDR3 spans 15 amino acids. CDR3 coding DNA: TGCGCCAGCAGCTTGGCCGGGGGAGTAGGGCAGCCCCAGCATTTT. Its translation: CASSLAGGVGQPQHF.

This chain joins TRBV2 and TRBJ2-3; tentatively, D is TRBD2 (6 bases). Deletions cut 4 bases from V and 5 bases from J, with 7 bases between. Germline CDR1 reads SNHLY; CDR2 reads FYNNEI. The CDR3 runs to 12 residues. This CDR3 reads CASSVSGDTQYF. The CDR3 DNA sequence: TGTGCCAGCAGTGTTAGCGGAGATACGCAGTATTTT.

This clone appeared once. This chain connects TRBV7-6 to TRBJ2-7; 8 bases line up with TRBD2. This CDR3 spans 16 amino acids. V trimming: 2 bases; J trimming: 5 bases; junction bases outside the gene matches: 11. CDR1 and CDR2 (germline): SGHVS, FNYEAQ. The CDR3 DNA reads TGTGCCAGCAGCTTATCTCGGGGGGGGTCTCGCGACGAGCAGTACTTC. Its protein is CASSLSRGGSRDEQYF.

The V call is TRBV3-1 (or the pseudogene TRBV3-2), the J call TRBJ1-1, with TRBD1 as a possible D gene (5 bases). The CDR3 extends over 14 amino acids. Looked up from germline, CDR1 is LGHDT and CDR2 is YNNKEL (reference sequence). Trimming cost V 3 bases and J 6 bases, with 14 bases left between them. The CDR3 bases are TGTGCCAGCAGCCAGGGGCCCTTAGTCGCTGAAGCTTTCTTT. Amino acids: CASSQGPLVAEAFF.